The T cell receptor beta chain described here comes from a study of T cells after yellow fever vaccination. TCRdb re-analysed the 5' RACE reads in MiXCR, keeping a single row per CDR3 protein. The profile covers hundreds of thousands of distinct CDR3 sequences, with roughly an eighth appearing a single time and 14% to 15% taken by the ten largest. The CDR3 is 16 residues long. Germline values: CDR1 SGHRS, CDR2 YFSETQ. Trimming cost V 3 bases and J 6 bases; bases outside gene matches: 11. With regard to this clonotype: As yet, its antigen is unknown.

General study points: By day 5 rather than day 15, the secondary response had peaked, though it was weaker. Overlap between CD4 and CD8 compartments was detected for a small share of clonotypes. The study re-detected most primary-vaccination clones after the booster (around 96% CD4, around 89% CD8).

The TCR was taken from a man younger than 45 who received the YFV17D yellow fever vaccine. This sequence joins TRBV5-1 and TRBJ2-3; 9 bases fit TRBD2. Sample: PBMCs, taken on the day of the yellow fever booster vaccination. CDR3 nucleotides: TGCGCCAGCAGCTCAAGCGGGAGGTATCCAGGGGATACGCAGTATTTT. This codes for CASSSSGRYPGDTQYF.